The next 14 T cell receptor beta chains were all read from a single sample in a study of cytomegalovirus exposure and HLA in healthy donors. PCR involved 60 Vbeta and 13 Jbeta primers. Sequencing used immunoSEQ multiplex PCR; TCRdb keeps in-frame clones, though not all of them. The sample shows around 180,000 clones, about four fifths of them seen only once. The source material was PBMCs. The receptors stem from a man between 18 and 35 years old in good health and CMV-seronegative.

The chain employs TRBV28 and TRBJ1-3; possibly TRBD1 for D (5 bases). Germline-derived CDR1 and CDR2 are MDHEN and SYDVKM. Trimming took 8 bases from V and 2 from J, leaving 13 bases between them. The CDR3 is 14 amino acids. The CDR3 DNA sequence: TGTGCCAGCTTTGTTGGGGCGACTGGAAACACCATATATTTT. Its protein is CASFVGATGNTIYF.

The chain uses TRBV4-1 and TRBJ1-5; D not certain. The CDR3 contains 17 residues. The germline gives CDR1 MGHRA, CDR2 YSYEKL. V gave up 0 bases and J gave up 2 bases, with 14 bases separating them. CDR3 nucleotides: TGCGCCAGCAGCCAAGATCTGGCAGTCTTCGGCAATCAGCCCCAGCATTTT. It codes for CASSQDLAVFGNQPQHF.

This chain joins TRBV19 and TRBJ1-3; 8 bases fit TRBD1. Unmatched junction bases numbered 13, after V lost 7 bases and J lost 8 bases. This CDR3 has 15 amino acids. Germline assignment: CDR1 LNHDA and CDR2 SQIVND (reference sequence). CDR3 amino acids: CASTLTPSTGDTIYF. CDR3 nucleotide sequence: TGTGCCAGTACTCTGACACCTTCGACAGGGGACACCATATATTTT.

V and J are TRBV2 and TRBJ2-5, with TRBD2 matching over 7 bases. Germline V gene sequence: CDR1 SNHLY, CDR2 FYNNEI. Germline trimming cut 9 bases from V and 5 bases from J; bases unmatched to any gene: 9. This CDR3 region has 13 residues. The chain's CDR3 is CASNWREGETQYF. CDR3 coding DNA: TGTGCCAGTAATTGGAGGGAGGGGGAGACCCAGTACTTC.

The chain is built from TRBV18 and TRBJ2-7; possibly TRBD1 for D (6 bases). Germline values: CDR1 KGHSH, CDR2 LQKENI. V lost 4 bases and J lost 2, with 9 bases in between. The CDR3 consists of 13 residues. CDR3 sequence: CASSRRDTYEQYF. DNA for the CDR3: TGTGCCAGCTCACGCCGGGACACCTACGAGCAGTACTTC.

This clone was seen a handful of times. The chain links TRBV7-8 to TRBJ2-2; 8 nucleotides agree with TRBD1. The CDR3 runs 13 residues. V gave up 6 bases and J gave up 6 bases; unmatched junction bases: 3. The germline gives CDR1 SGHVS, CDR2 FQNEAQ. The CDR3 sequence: CASRQGVAGELFF. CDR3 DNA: TGTGCCAGCAGACAGGGGGTTGCCGGGGAGCTGTTTTTT.

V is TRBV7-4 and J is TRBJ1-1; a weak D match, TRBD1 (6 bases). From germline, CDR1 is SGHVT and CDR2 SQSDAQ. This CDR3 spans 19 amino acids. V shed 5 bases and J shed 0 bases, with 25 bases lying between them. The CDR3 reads CASSLRIKGEISMNTEAFF. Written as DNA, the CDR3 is TGTGCCAGCAGCCTACGGATTAAGGGGGAGATATCCATGAACACTGAAGCTTTCTTT.

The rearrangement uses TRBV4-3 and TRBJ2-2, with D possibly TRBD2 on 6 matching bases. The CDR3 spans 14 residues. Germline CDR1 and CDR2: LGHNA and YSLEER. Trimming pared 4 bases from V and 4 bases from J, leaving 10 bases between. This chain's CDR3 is CASSPTRATGELFF. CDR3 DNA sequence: TGCGCCAGCAGCCCGACTAGGGCCACCGGGGAGCTGTTTTTT.

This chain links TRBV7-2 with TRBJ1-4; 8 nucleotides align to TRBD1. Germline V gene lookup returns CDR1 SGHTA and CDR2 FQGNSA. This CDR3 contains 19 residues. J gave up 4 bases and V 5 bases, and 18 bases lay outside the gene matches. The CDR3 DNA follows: TGTGCCAGCAGCCCGGGGTGGGGGGCAGGGGGCGCAGGTAATGAAAAACTGTTTTTT. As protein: CASSPGWGAGGAGNEKLFF.

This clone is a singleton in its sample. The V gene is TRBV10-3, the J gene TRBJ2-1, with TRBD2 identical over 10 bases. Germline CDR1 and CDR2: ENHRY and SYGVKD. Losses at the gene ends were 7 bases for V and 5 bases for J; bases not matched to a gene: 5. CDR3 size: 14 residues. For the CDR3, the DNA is TGTGCCATCAAGAGCCTAGCGGGGGACAATGAGCAGTTCTTC. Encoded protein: CAIKSLAGDNEQFF.

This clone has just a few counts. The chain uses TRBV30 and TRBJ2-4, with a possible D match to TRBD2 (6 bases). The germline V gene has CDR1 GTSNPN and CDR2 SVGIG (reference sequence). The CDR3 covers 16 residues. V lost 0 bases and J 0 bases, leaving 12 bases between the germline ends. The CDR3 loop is CAWSVGTQLAKNIQYF. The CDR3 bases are TGTGCCTGGAGTGTAGGGACTCAACTAGCCAAAAACATTCAGTACTTC.

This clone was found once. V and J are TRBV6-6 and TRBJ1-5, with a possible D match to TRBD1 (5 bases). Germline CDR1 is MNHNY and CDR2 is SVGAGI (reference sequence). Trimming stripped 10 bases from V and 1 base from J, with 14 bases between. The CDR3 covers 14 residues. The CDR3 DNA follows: TGTGCCACCCGCCGGGAGGGGAGCAATCAGCCCCAGCATTTT. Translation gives CATRREGSNQPQHF.

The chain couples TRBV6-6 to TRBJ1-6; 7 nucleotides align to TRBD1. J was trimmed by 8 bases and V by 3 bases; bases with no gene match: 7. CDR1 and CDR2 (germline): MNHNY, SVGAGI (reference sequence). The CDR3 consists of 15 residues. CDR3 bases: TGTGCCAGCAGTTATAGAACAGGGACAGATTCACCCCTCCACTTT. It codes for CASSYRTGTDSPLHF.

The CDR3 DNA follows: TGTGCCTGGACAGGTGAAACCTACAATGAGCAGTTCTTC. Residues: CAWTGETYNEQFF. The chain has TRBV30 and TRBJ2-1; D gene unclear. Germline V CDR1 and CDR2: GTSNPN, SVGIG (reference sequence). The length of the CDR3 is 13 residues. V dropped 4 bases and J dropped 2 bases, with 9 bases sitting between them.